The entry below describes one T cell receptor beta chain. TCRdb recomputed calls from the 5' RACE reads with MiXCR, one row per CDR3 protein. The sample yields approximately 330,000 distinct CDR3 sequences, around an eighth seen once. This sample is drawn from a study of T cells after yellow fever vaccination. V was trimmed by 4 bases and J by 3 bases, leaving 15 bases between them. Per germline, CDR1 SGHRS and CDR2 YFSETQ. The CDR3 spans 15 residues. The origin of this receptor is a man aged 18-30 years who received the YFV17D yellow fever vaccine. The material sequenced was CD4+ T cells sorted from PBMCs, taken 15 days after the yellow fever booster vaccination. J is TRBJ2-3 and V is TRBV5-1; possible D gene TRBD2, 6 bases. The CDR3 protein is CASSPGLQQTDTQYF. DNA of the CDR3: TGCGCCAGCAGCCCGGGACTCCAGCAGACAGATACGCAGTATTTT.